Detailed here is one T cell receptor (beta chain). Its antigen is still unknown. TCRdb reanalysed the RT-PCR reads using MiXCR and keeps one entry per CDR3 protein. The sample shows about 780,000 distinct CDR3 sequences, 18% of them seen only once. The data were obtained in a study of response to subunit inactivated influenza vaccine. Broader study findings: Each seasonal influenza vaccination recruits few new T cells, the authors suggested.

CDR3 length: 11 residues. The germline V gene encodes CDR1 MNHEY and CDR2 SVGAGI. Trimming removed 6 bases at V and 10 bases at J, with 10 bases between. The J gene is TRBJ2-1, the V gene TRBV6-5; no firm D call. Sequenced here: PBMCs from blood, sampled roughly 5 days after vaccination. The TCR originated in a man aged 45-60 years who received an inactivated influenza vaccine. This CDR3 reads CASSTGREQFF. CDR3 nucleotides: TGTGCCAGCAGCACTGGTCGGGAGCAGTTCTTC.